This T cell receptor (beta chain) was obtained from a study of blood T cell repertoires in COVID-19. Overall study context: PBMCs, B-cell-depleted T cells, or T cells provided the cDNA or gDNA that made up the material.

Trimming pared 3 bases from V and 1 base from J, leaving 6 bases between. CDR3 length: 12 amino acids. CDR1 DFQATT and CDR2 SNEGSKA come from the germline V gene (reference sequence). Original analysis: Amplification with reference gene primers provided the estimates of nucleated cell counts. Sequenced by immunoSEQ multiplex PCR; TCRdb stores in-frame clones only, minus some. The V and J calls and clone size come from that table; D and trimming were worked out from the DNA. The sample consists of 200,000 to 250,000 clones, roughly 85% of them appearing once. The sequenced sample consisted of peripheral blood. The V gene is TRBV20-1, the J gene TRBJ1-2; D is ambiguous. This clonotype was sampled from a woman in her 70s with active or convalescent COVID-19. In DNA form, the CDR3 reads TGCAGTGCTAGTTATATTAACTATGGCTACACCTTC. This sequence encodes CSASYINYGYTF.